Listed below are T cell receptor beta chains from one sample, sequenced in a study of blood T cell repertoires in COVID-19. Measured with immunoSEQ multiplex PCR; TCRdb has only the in-frame clones, and not every one. The data show 200,000 to 300,000 clones, with around 90% seen just once and 7.2% held by the top ten. Sequencing was done on a sample of peripheral blood. All receptors come from a man between 60 and 75 years old who had recovered from COVID-19. Both conserved end residues are part of each CDR3. The D gene is left open where the match is weak. Where a row states a size, it is once, few, many or the class of an expanded clone; other rows omit it.

>14|-|TRBJ1-5|TRBV2|TRBD1
TGTGCCAGCCAACAGGGGCAGGGAGTTCAGCCCCAGCATTTT
CASQQGQGVQPQHF
>14|-|TRBJ2-1|TRBV24-1|-
TGTGCCACCTCAAGAGGCTACAGGGTCAATGAGCAGTTCTTC
CATSRGYRVNEQFF
>17|-|TRBJ1-3|TRBV5-1|-
TGCGCCAGCAGCTTGGCCGGCTTCATTGGACAAAGAAACACCATATATTTT
CASSLAGFIGQRNTIYF
>14|once|TRBJ2-7|TRBV3-1/TRBV3-2|-
TGTGCCAGCAGGGCCGGGACTCGCCTCGGGGAGCAGTACTTC
CASRAGTRLGEQYF
>13|few|TRBJ1-2|TRBV5-5|-
TGTGCCAGCAGCTCGGAGGGGTACTATGGCTACACCTTC
CASSSEGYYGYTF
>17|-|TRBJ1-6|TRBV6-1|-
TGTGCCAGCAGTGAGGTGAGAGGGTTTGATAGTAATTCACCCCTCCACTTT
CASSEVRGFDSNSPLHF
>15|-|TRBJ1-2|TRBV24-1|TRBD1
TGTGCCACCAGTGACTTCGACAGGGGATTGAGTGGCTACACCTTC
CATSDFDRGLSGYTF
>17|few|TRBJ1-1|TRBV2|TRBD1
TGTGCCAGCAGCCCGGGACAGGGGTTTATCGGGAACACTGAAGCTTTCTTT
CASSPGQGFIGNTEAFF
>15|-|TRBJ2-1|TRBV3-1/TRBV3-2|-
TGTGCCAGCAGCCAAGGGAGGGACGGAGACAATGAGCAGTTCTTC
CASSQGRDGDNEQFF
>15|-|TRBJ2-1|TRBV5-1|-
TGCGCCAGCAGGACTGGACTGGGCGGGGTCTATGAGCAGTTCTTC
CASRTGLGGVYEQFF
>18|once|TRBJ1-2|TRBV6-1|-
TGTGCCAGCAGTGAAGCGCGGCAGCGGGCCCGGGTGGAGGATGGCTACACCTTC
CASSEARQRARVEDGYTF
>14|-|TRBJ1-5|TRBV6-1|-
TGTGCCAGCAGTGAAGCGACAGCTAATCAGCCCCAGCATTTT
CASSEATANQPQHF
>15|-|TRBJ2-5|TRBV5-1|-
TGCGCCAGCAGCATTTACCTGCAGGGGAGTGAGACCCAGTACTTC
CASSIYLQGSETQYF
>14|-|TRBJ2-7|TRBV6-5|-
TGTGCCAGCAGAGGATCCGGACAGTCCTACGAGCAGTACTTC
CASRGSGQSYEQYF
>14|-|TRBJ2-5|TRBV5-1|TRBD1
TGCGCCAGCAGCCGGGGACAGGGGGCTGAGACCCAGTACTTC
CASSRGQGAETQYF
>11|-|TRBJ1-2|TRBV10-3|-
TGTGCCACCGGGGTCGGCTATGGCTACACCTTC
CATGVGYGYTF
>16|-|TRBJ1-6|TRBV27|-
TGTGCCAGCAGGACGGGACTGCGCTCCTATAATTCACCCCTCCACTTT
CASRTGLRSYNSPLHF
>15|-|TRBJ1-1|TRBV19|-
TGTGCCAGTAGTATGGGGGGGATAATGAACACTGAAGCTTTCTTT
CASSMGGIMNTEAFF
>15|-|TRBJ1-4|TRBV6-2/TRBV6-3|TRBD1
TGTGCCAGCAGTCAAACCGGGACAGGGCGGGAAAAACTGTTTTTT
CASSQTGTGREKLFF
>13|-|TRBJ1-2|TRBV19|TRBD1
TGTGCCAGTAGTCCTGACAGGGGCTATGGCTACACCTTC
CASSPDRGYGYTF
>16|-|TRBJ1-1|TRBV18|-
TGTGCCAGCTCACGGGAACGCGGGCCCCCACCAACTGAAGCTTTCTTT
CASSRERGPPPTEAFF
>17|-|TRBJ1-6|TRBV13|TRBD1
TGTGCCAGCAGCACCCGACAGGGCCCTTCTCATAATTCACCCCTCCACTTT
CASSTRQGPSHNSPLHF
>13|-|TRBJ1-2|TRBV6-1|TRBD1
TGTGCCAGCAGTTCAGTAACAGGGGTCGGCTACACCTTC
CASSSVTGVGYTF
>14|once|TRBJ2-1|TRBV12-5|-
TGTGCTAGTGGTACTGGAGAGGCCCCCAATGAGCAGTTCTTC
CASGTGEAPNEQFF
>13|-|TRBJ1-1|TRBV30|TRBD1
TGTGCCTGGGGGAGGACAGGGGGCTACGAAGCTTTCTTT
CAWGRTGGYEAFF
>18|once|TRBJ1-3|TRBV7-8|TRBD1
TGTGCCAGCAGCGGGGCACTGGACAGGCCGGGTGCTGGAAACACCATATATTTT
CASSGALDRPGAGNTIYF
>13|-|TRBJ2-5|TRBV5-1|-
TGCGCCAGCAGCCCCCTAGCCCAAGAGACCCAGTACTTC
CASSPLAQETQYF
>13|-|TRBJ2-7|TRBV19|-
TGTGCCAGTAGTATGAAGGAAGCGGGCGAGCAGTACTTC
CASSMKEAGEQYF
>15|-|TRBJ1-5|TRBV19|-
TGTGCCAGTAGTCCGCAGGGTTATAGCAATCAGCCCCAGCATTTT
CASSPQGYSNQPQHF
>11|-|TRBJ2-1|TRBV20-1|-
TGCAGTGCTATCAGGTATCATGAGCAGTTCTTC
CSAIRYHEQFF